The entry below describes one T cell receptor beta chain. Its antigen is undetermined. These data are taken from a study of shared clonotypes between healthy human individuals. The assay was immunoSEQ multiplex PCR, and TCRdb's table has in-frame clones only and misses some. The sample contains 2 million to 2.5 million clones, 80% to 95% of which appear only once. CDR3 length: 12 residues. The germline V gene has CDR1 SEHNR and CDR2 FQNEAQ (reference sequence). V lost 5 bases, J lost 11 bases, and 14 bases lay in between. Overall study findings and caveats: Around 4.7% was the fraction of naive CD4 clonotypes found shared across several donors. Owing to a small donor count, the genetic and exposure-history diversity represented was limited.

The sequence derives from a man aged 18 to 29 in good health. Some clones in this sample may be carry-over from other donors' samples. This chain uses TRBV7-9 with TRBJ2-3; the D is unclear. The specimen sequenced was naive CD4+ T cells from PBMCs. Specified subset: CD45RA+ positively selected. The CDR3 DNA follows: TGTGCCAGCAGCCCCCTAGGTTCGTGGCAGTATTTT. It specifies CASSPLGSWQYF.